Presented here are 20 T cell receptor beta chains from one specimen sequenced in a study of T cell repertoires in cytomegalovirus infection. No antigen is known for these receptors. MiXCR, run by TCRdb on the reads, gives a single entry per CDR3 protein. This table has approximately 110,000 distinct CDR3 sequences, around 31% appearing once. The sample here was CD8+ T cells from cultured PBMCs, taken from culture after CMV antigen stimulation. The receptors derive from a human donor in good health (CMV status not recorded). Some clones in this sample may be carry-over from other donors' samples.

Only a few counts were recorded for this clonotype. The rearrangement joins TRBV6-1 to TRBJ2-7; D is uncertain. V was clipped by 1 base and J by 0 bases, with 4 bases between them. The CDR3 contains 13 residues. Germline V lookup: CDR1 MNHNS, CDR2 SASEGT. The DNA for the CDR3 is TGTGCCAGCAGTGAAGACTTCTCCTACGAGCAGTACTTC. This gives the protein CASSEDFSYEQYF.

This clonotype has at least ten counts. The V call is TRBV7-2, the J call TRBJ2-3, with a tentative D call TRBD2 (7 bases). CDR1 and CDR2 (germline): SGHTA, FQGNSA. V lost 2 bases and J 2 bases, leaving 17 bases between the germline ends. CDR3 length: 17 residues. The CDR3 here is CASSLIFSAGATDTQYF. For the CDR3, the DNA is TGTGCCAGCAGCTTAATCTTCTCGGCGGGGGCCACAGATACGCAGTATTTT.

This clonotype has more than one count but fewer than ten. The J gene is TRBJ2-1, the V gene TRBV7-6, with 12 bases that match TRBD2. The CDR3 runs to 15 residues. Germline loops: CDR1 SGHVS, CDR2 FNYEAQ. With 3 bases clipped from V and 9 bases from J, the junction kept 6 bases outside the gene matches. The CDR3 loop is CASSFSSGGAVEQFF. The CDR3 DNA reads TGTGCCAGCAGCTTCTCTAGCGGGGGGGCGGTTGAGCAGTTCTTC.

This clonotype was counted at least ten times. The V call is TRBV28, the J call TRBJ2-2, with D perhaps matching TRBD1 (6 bases). V was shortened by 6 bases and J by 7 bases, with 18 bases between the two germline ends. This CDR3 region has 15 residues. CDR1 is MDHEN, CDR2 SYDVKM, per germline. Here the CDR3 reads CASSQLDRIGGELFF. The CDR3 bases are TGTGCCAGCAGCCAACTCGACAGGATTGGCGGGGAGCTGTTTTTT.

This clonotype was counted many times. The rearrangement uses TRBV7-6 and TRBJ2-7, with D unclear. CDR1 and CDR2 (germline): SGHVS, FNYEAQ. CDR3 size: 12 residues. V gave up 5 bases and J gave up 1 base, with 6 bases separating them. The CDR3 DNA follows: TGTGCCAGCAGCCCTGGATCCTACGAGCAGTACTTC. Protein: CASSPGSYEQYF.

This clonotype showed up many times. V is TRBV27 and J is TRBJ2-3, with D perhaps matching TRBD2 (5 bases). The CDR3 extends over 14 amino acids. CDR1 is MNHEY, CDR2 SMNVEV, per germline (reference sequence). Trimming pared 2 bases from V and 6 bases from J, leaving 12 bases between. DNA of the CDR3: TGTGCCAGCAGTTTAGCGGGTCCCCTGGATACGCAGTATTTT. It encodes CASSLAGPLDTQYF.

The chain joins TRBV4-1 to TRBJ1-1, with D unresolved. With 0 bases removed from V and 0 bases from J, the gap between germline ends came to 5 bases. Looked up from germline, CDR1 is MGHRA and CDR2 is YSYEKL. There are 14 residues in the CDR3. In nucleotides, the CDR3 is TGCGCCAGCAGCCAAGATAGGATGAACACTGAAGCTTTCTTT. This encodes CASSQDRMNTEAFF.

The chain links TRBV5-1 to TRBJ2-3, with 9 bases that match TRBD1. The CDR3 is 15 amino acids. J gave up 4 bases and V 4 bases, and 7 bases lay outside the gene matches. Germline loops: CDR1 SGHRS, CDR2 YFSETQ. CDR3 protein: CASSPGQGCADTQYF. CDR3 in DNA: TGCGCCAGCAGCCCGGGACAGGGTTGCGCAGATACGCAGTATTTT.

The chain is built from TRBV6-5 and TRBJ1-2; D not resolved. Trimming stripped 3 bases from V and 3 bases from J, with 14 bases between. CDR1 MNHEY and CDR2 SVGAGI come from the germline V gene. This CDR3 comprises 15 residues. The CDR3 DNA sequence: TGTGCCAGCAGTTATTCGGACGGATTCTACTATGGCTACACCTTC. It is translated as CASSYSDGFYYGYTF.

The V gene is TRBV2, the J gene TRBJ1-1, with 11 bases aligning to TRBD1. Looked up from germline, CDR1 is SNHLY and CDR2 is FYNNEI. The CDR3 contains 16 residues. The ends lost 5 bases at V and 3 bases at J; junction bases unmatched: 8. As DNA, the CDR3 is TGTGCCAGCAGTTGGACAGGGGGCGAAGGTTACACTGAAGCTTTCTTT. Protein product: CASSWTGGEGYTEAFF.

J is TRBJ2-3 and V is TRBV7-2; 8 nucleotides line up with TRBD1. CDR1 is SGHTA and CDR2 is FQGNSA in the germline V gene. With V trimmed by 1 base and J by 1 base, 13 bases remained unmatched. This CDR3 is built from 19 residues. This CDR3 reads CASSLGQGASRLGTDTQYF. The CDR3 coding sequence is TGTGCCAGCAGCTTAGGCCAGGGGGCTTCCCGCTTGGGCACAGATACGCAGTATTTT.

The chain carries TRBV20-1 and TRBJ2-2; 7 nucleotides agree with TRBD2. Unmatched junction bases numbered 5, after V lost 0 bases and J lost 1 base. In germline, CDR1 is DFQATT, CDR2 SNEGSKA (reference sequence). The CDR3 consists of 16 residues. Written as DNA, the CDR3 is TGCAGTGCTAGAGATGTCAGGGAGGGGAACACCGGGGAGCTGTTTTTT. Protein sequence: CSARDVREGNTGELFF.

This clonotype was seen only a few times. This CDR3 reads CASSLVVPRLGAEAFF. For the CDR3, the DNA is TGCGCCAGCAGCTTGGTGGTCCCCAGGTTGGGGGCTGAAGCTTTCTTT. The chain combines TRBV5-1 with TRBJ1-1; D might be TRBD1 (5 bases). V gave up 0 bases and J gave up 6 bases, with 18 bases separating them. The length of the CDR3 is 16 residues. CDR1 is SGHRS, CDR2 YFSETQ, per germline.

The rearrangement uses TRBV15 and TRBJ2-7; the D is unclear. The length of the CDR3 is 15 residues. Between the trimmed V and J ends, which lost 3 bases and 2 bases, there was a span of 14 bases. Germline V CDR1 and CDR2: LNHNV, YYDKDF (reference sequence). The CDR3 DNA reads as TGTGCCACCAGCAGCTATTCTTACGGAACCTACGAGCAGTACTTC. It specifies CATSSYSYGTYEQYF.

The V call is TRBV6-1, the J call TRBJ2-7; possible D gene TRBD1, 5 bases. This CDR3 has 16 residues. The germline gives CDR1 MNHNS, CDR2 SASEGT. The V end was cut by 5 bases, the J end by 3 bases, with 20 bases between. The CDR3 DNA reads as TGTGCCAGCAGTTATTCACAGGCTCCGGAGAGCTACGAGCAGTACTTC. Encoded protein: CASSYSQAPESYEQYF.

V usage is TRBV20-1 and J usage is TRBJ2-1; the match to TRBD2 covers 9 bases. This CDR3 comprises 15 residues. The V gene end was trimmed by 2 bases and the J gene end by 7 bases; junction bases not matched to a gene: 9. The germline V gene has CDR1 DFQATT and CDR2 SNEGSKA (reference sequence). CDR3 amino acids: CSARPGTSRKNEQFF. The CDR3 DNA follows: TGCAGTGCTAGACCCGGGACTAGCAGGAAAAATGAGCAGTTCTTC.

The gene calls are TRBV6-8 and TRBJ2-7, with TRBD1 identical over 11 bases. The germline CDR1 and CDR2 sequences are MNHGY and SAAAGT. J gave up 4 bases and V 6 bases, and 8 bases lay outside the gene matches. The CDR3 is 15 residues long. Written as DNA, the CDR3 is TGTGCCAGCAGACTTGGACAGGGGGCGATTTACGAGCAGTACTTC. As protein: CASRLGQGAIYEQYF.

In its sample, this clonotype was seen a few times. The chain recombines TRBV5-1 with TRBJ2-1, with D uncertain. The CDR3 consists of 14 residues. V was shortened by 0 bases and J by 10 bases, with 14 bases between the two germline ends. Germline V gene sequence: CDR1 SGHRS, CDR2 YFSETQ. The CDR3 bases are TGCGCCAGCAGCTTGGATTGGGGTACGTACGAGCAGTTCTTC. It is translated as CASSLDWGTYEQFF.

This clonotype has a count of ten or more. The V and J genes are TRBV20-1 and TRBJ2-3, with 9 bases aligning to TRBD2. V trimming: 6 bases; J trimming: 2 bases; junction bases outside the gene matches: 12. Germline V gives CDR1 DFQATT, CDR2 SNEGSKA (reference sequence). The length of the CDR3 is 16 residues. Here the CDR3 DNA reads TGCAGTGCCGGAGGCGTGGCGGGGGGGATCACAGATACGCAGTATTTT. Translation: CSAGGVAGGITDTQYF.

The V gene is TRBV6-5, the J gene TRBJ2-1, with 8 bases matching TRBD2. The CDR3 extends over 13 amino acids. V lost 7 bases and J lost 8; bases outside the gene matches: 7. Germline V gives CDR1 MNHEY, CDR2 SVGAGI. CDR3 bases: TGTGCCAGCAAGTCCGGGACTAGGGATGAGCAGTTCTTC. As protein: CASKSGTRDEQFF.